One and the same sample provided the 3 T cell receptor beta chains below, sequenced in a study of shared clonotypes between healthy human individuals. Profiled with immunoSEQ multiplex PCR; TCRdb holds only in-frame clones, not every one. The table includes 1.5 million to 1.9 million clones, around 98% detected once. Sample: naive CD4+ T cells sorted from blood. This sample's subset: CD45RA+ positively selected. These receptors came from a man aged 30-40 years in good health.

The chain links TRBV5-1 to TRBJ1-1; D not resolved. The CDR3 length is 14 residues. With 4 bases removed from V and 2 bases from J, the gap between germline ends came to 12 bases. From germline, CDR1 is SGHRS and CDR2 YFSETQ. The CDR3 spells CASSTKGTNTEAFF. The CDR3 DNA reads TGCGCCAGCAGCACAAAGGGTACAAACACTGAAGCTTTCTTT.

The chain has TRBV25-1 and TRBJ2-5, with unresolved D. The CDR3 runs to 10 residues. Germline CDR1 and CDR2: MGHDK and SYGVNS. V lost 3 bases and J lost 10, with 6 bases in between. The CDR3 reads CASSDGFQYF. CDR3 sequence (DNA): TGTGCCAGCAGTGACGGGTTCCAGTACTTC.

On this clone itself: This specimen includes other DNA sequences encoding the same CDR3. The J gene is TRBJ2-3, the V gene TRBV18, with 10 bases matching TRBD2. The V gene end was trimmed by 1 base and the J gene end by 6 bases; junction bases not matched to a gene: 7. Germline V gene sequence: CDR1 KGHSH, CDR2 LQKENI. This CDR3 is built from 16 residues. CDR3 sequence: CASSPRLAGVGDTQYF. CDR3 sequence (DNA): TGTGCCAGCTCACCACGGCTAGCGGGAGTAGGGGATACGCAGTATTTT.